The clone carrying this T cell receptor beta chain was counted at least ten times. Its antigen is as yet unknown. RNA transcripts served as the template for amplifying TCR beta CDR3 regions. The HTBI primer set was used in a first-round RT-PCR of the TCR CDR3. In TCRdb, the multiplex PCR reads were re-called with MiXCR into one record per CDR3 protein. The sample yields around 690,000 distinct CDR3 sequences, roughly 20% seen once. This sample is drawn from a study of T cells in Graves' hyperthyroidism and ophthalmopathy. The study, taken as a whole, reports: Most thyroid-expanded clonotypes above 0.001 were also found in blood.

CDR1 SGHRS and CDR2 YFSETQ come from the germline V gene. The CDR3 sequence is 14 residues long. V lost 0 bases to trimming and J lost 2 bases, with 7 bases between them. The genes are TRBV5-1 and TRBJ2-3; D call uncertain. The TCR comes from a man aged 25 to 45 with Graves' ophthalmopathy. What was sequenced was blood. CDR3 residues: CASSLGVDTDTQYF. The CDR3 bases are TGCGCCAGCAGCTTGGGAGTAGACACAGATACGCAGTATTTT. Filled out from reference TRBV5-1 and TRBJ2-3, the complete variable domain reads KAGVTQTPRYLIKTRGQQVTLSCSPISGHRSVSWYQQTPGQGLQFLFEYFSETQRNKGNFPGRFSGRQFSNSRSEMNVSTLELGDSALYLCASSLGVDTDTQYFGPGTRLTVL.